Shown below are 30 T cell receptor beta chains from a single sample sequenced in a study of blood T cell repertoires in COVID-19 (dated by TCRdb to the early 2020s). Receptor amplification or capture employed the immunoSEQ multiplex PCR assay. This immuneACCESS table, as held by TCRdb, lists in-frame sequences with V and J called but not all clones. Of the missing ones, under half trace to an unresolved V gene in checked studies; the others have no known cause. This sample lists under 200,000 clones; approximately 80% were detected once. Roughly 8% of the sample rests with the top ten. Source material: PBMCs or T cells enriched from blood (not recorded which). These receptor sequences come from a woman aged 50 to 60 who had recovered from COVID-19.

This clone came up a few times. The rearrangement joins TRBV28 to TRBJ2-1; 9 bases fit TRBD1. J lost 1 base, V lost 10 bases, and 5 bases had no gene match. The V gene's germline CDR1 is MDHEN and CDR2 SYDVKM. The CDR3 contains 14 residues. CDR3 sequence: CATWTGESYNEQFF. CDR3 sequence (DNA): TGTGCCACCTGGACAGGGGAATCCTACAATGAGCAGTTCTTC.

This chain joins TRBV24-1 and TRBJ2-1; D may be TRBD2 (6 bases). The germline V gene has CDR1 KGHDR and CDR2 SFDVKD. The CDR3 spans 11 residues. V lost 9 bases and J lost 8, with 10 bases in between. For the CDR3, the DNA is TGTGCCACCGGAGGGCGAGATGAGCAGTTCTTC. This encodes CATGGRDEQFF.

This clone came up a few times. The rearrangement uses TRBV5-4 and TRBJ1-1; the D is unclear. Trimming took 1 base from V and 4 from J, leaving 5 bases between them. This CDR3 comprises 12 residues. Germline assignment: CDR1 SGHNT and CDR2 YYREEE (reference sequence). CDR3 sequence reads: CASSLPGTEAFF. CDR3 DNA sequence: TGTGCCAGCAGCTTGCCCGGCACTGAAGCTTTCTTT.

J is TRBJ1-6 and V is TRBV18, with D perhaps matching TRBD1 (6 bases). This CDR3 spans 14 amino acids. Trimming shortened V by 5 bases and J by 7 bases, and 12 bases separated the two germline ends. CDR1 KGHSH and CDR2 LQKENI come from the germline V gene. The CDR3 is CASSDGGRNSPLHF. The CDR3 DNA follows: TGTGCCAGCTCAGACGGGGGGCGAAATTCACCCCTCCACTTT.

The rearrangement uses TRBV20-1 and TRBJ1-2; unclear D gene. Trimming stripped 6 bases from V and 1 base from J, with 6 bases between. Germline values: CDR1 DFQATT, CDR2 SNEGSKA (reference sequence). The length of the CDR3 is 11 residues. The CDR3 reads CSATSNYGYTF. CDR3 bases: TGCAGTGCAACAAGTAACTATGGCTACACCTTC.

This rearrangement joins TRBV28 to TRBJ1-2; 8 nucleotides line up with TRBD1. V trimming: 5 bases; J trimming: 8 bases; junction bases outside the gene matches: 4. The CDR3 runs 12 residues. Germline V CDR1 and CDR2: MDHEN, SYDVKM. The CDR3 sequence: CASSVPGGGYTF. For the CDR3, the DNA is TGTGCCAGCAGTGTGCCAGGGGGCGGCTACACCTTC.

The J gene is TRBJ2-7, the V gene TRBV28, with TRBD2 identical over 9 bases. Trimming took 8 bases from V and 3 from J; bases not matched to a gene: 11. CDR1 and CDR2 (germline): MDHEN, SYDVKM. The CDR3 spans 15 residues. The CDR3: CASGLVASGNYEQYF. In nucleotides, the CDR3 is TGTGCCAGCGGCCTGGTGGCTAGCGGGAACTACGAGCAGTACTTC.

This rearrangement joins TRBV27 to TRBJ1-2; 9 bases fit TRBD1. The CDR3 is 13 amino acids. Germline values: CDR1 MNHEY, CDR2 SMNVEV (reference sequence). V shed 3 bases, J shed 7 bases, and the junction held 3 bases outside the gene matches. The CDR3 is CASSFRTGVGYTF. The DNA for the CDR3 is TGTGCCAGCAGTTTTCGGACAGGGGTTGGCTACACCTTC.

The chain joins TRBV5-1 to TRBJ1-2; 9 positions match TRBD1. Germline CDR1 and CDR2: SGHRS and YFSETQ. The CDR3 sequence is 15 residues long. V lost 0 bases and J lost 4; bases outside the gene matches: 4. Written as DNA, the CDR3 is TGCGCCAGCAGCTTGGAAGGGACAGGGTCCTATGGCTACACCTTC. Translation: CASSLEGTGSYGYTF.

CDR3 sequence: CASSLTGGLGNTIYF. CDR3 sequence (DNA): TGTGCCAGCAGTTTAACAGGGGGGTTAGGAAACACCATATATTTT. The V and J genes are TRBV28 and TRBJ1-3; the match to TRBD1 covers 8 bases. Germline V gene data show CDR1 as MDHEN and CDR2 as SYDVKM. V lost 2 bases to trimming and J lost 4 bases; unmatched junction nucleotides: 4. This CDR3 is 15 amino acids long.

This clone came up once. V usage is TRBV3-1 (or the pseudogene TRBV3-2) and J usage is TRBJ1-5; the D gene is possibly TRBD1 (5 bases). From germline, CDR1 is LGHDT and CDR2 YNNKEL (reference sequence). Deletions cut 4 bases from V and 5 bases from J, with 15 bases between. The CDR3 contains 15 residues. CDR3 loop: CASSLGRGVYQPQHF. Written as DNA, the CDR3 is TGTGCCAGCAGCCTGGGCCGGGGGGTATATCAGCCCCAGCATTTT.

This sequence joins TRBV3-1 (or the pseudogene TRBV3-2) and TRBJ2-7, with 13 bases matching TRBD2. Losses at the gene ends were 0 bases for V and 3 bases for J; bases not matched to a gene: 8. In germline, CDR1 is LGHDT, CDR2 YNNKEL (reference sequence). The CDR3 runs 18 residues. The CDR3 spells CASSQEPTSGGASYEQYF. In nucleotides, the CDR3 is TGTGCCAGCAGCCAAGAACCTACTAGCGGGGGGGCCAGCTACGAGCAGTACTTC.

The rearrangement uses TRBV5-1 and TRBJ2-5, with 7 positions matching TRBD1. The CDR3 is made up of 15 amino acids. Germline assignment: CDR1 SGHRS and CDR2 YFSETQ. The trim removed 4 bases at V and 1 base at J, leaving 7 bases unmatched. CDR3 region: CASSASGQAQETQYF. CDR3 nucleotide sequence: TGCGCCAGCAGCGCAAGCGGACAGGCCCAAGAGACCCAGTACTTC.

The gene calls are TRBV4-2 and TRBJ2-5; no definite D call. This CDR3 has 14 amino acids. The V and J ends lost 4 bases and 0 bases respectively, with 9 bases between them. From germline, CDR1 is LGHNA and CDR2 YNFKEQ. CDR3 nucleotides: TGTGCCAGCAGCCTGGCCATGTACCAAGAGACCCAGTACTTC. Translated: CASSLAMYQETQYF.

In this sample, this clone turned up once. The V and J genes are TRBV24-1 and TRBJ1-2; D remains unclear. Germline-derived CDR1 and CDR2 are KGHDR and SFDVKD. V lost 3 bases and J lost 4, with 8 bases in between. CDR3 length: 13 residues. For the CDR3, the DNA is TGTGCCACCAGTGATCAAGACATCTATGGCTACACCTTC. It yields the protein CATSDQDIYGYTF.

For the CDR3, the DNA is TGTGCCAGCAACGACAGGGGAGGGAGTCAGCCCCAGCATTTT. This gives the protein CASNDRGGSQPQHF. The chain joins TRBV25-1 to TRBJ1-5, with 8 bases fitting TRBD1. Germline-derived CDR1 and CDR2 are MGHDK and SYGVNS. The CDR3 has 14 amino acids. The V gene end was trimmed by 7 bases and the J gene end by 6 bases; junction bases not matched to a gene: 8.

This chain joins TRBV7-2 and TRBJ1-5, with a tentative D call TRBD1 (5 bases). The CDR3 covers 15 residues. From germline, CDR1 is SGHTA and CDR2 FQGNSA. V gave up 3 bases and J gave up 4 bases, with 13 bases separating them. CDR3 amino acids: CASSFEPQGNQPQHF. DNA of the CDR3: TGTGCCAGCAGCTTTGAACCCCAGGGTAATCAGCCCCAGCATTTT.

In DNA form, the CDR3 reads TGTGCCAGCAGCCAAAAGGGGTTCCTAGCCAAAAACATTCAGTACTTC. Translating it yields CASSQKGFLAKNIQYF. The rearrangement links TRBV3-1 (or the pseudogene TRBV3-2) to TRBJ2-4, with D possibly being TRBD1 (5 bases). CDR1 and CDR2 (germline): LGHDT, YNNKEL (reference sequence). Trimming stripped 2 bases from V and 0 bases from J, with 11 bases between. The CDR3 is 16 residues long.

In this sample, this clone turned up once. The V and J genes are TRBV5-5 and TRBJ2-7; TRBD2 matches 8 bases. The length of the CDR3 is 13 residues. CDR1 is SGHKS, CDR2 YYEKEE, per germline (reference sequence). The junction had 8 bases not matched to a gene; V was cut back by 3 bases and J by 9 bases. CDR3 loop: CASSSGGDKPQYF. The CDR3 DNA is TGTGCCAGCAGCTCCGGGGGGGACAAGCCGCAGTACTTC.

The V call is TRBV4-1, the J call TRBJ1-5, with no clear D. V lost 1 base to trimming and J lost 5 bases, with 9 bases between them. The CDR3 totals 14 residues. CDR1 and CDR2 from the germline V gene are MGHRA and YSYEKL. CDR3 DNA sequence: TGCGCCAGCAGCCAAGGAGGGAGGGATCAGCCCCAGCATTTT. Protein product: CASSQGGRDQPQHF.

The chain links TRBV27 to TRBJ2-2, with 7 bases that match TRBD2. This CDR3 is 14 amino acids long. J lost 0 bases, V lost 9 bases, and 4 bases had no gene match. Germline CDR1 reads MNHEY; CDR2 reads SMNVEV (reference sequence). The CDR3 bases are TGTGCCAGTGCCGGACTAGCGAACACCGGGGAGCTGTTTTTT. It yields the protein CASAGLANTGELFF.

This clone was observed a handful of times. The genes are TRBV4-1 and TRBJ1-4, with D maybe TRBD1 (5 bases). Deletions cut 4 bases from V and 5 bases from J, with 14 bases between. Germline lookup yields CDR1 MGHRA and CDR2 YSYEKL. The CDR3 sequence is 15 residues long. CDR3 coding DNA: TGCGCCAGCAGCCCATCGGGACTCGACAATGAAAAACTGTTTTTT. The encoded protein is CASSPSGLDNEKLFF.

This clone was observed a handful of times. The chain carries TRBV7-2 and TRBJ1-1; possibly TRBD1 for D (5 bases). Trimming left V 7 bases short and J 2 bases short, with 17 bases between. CDR1 and CDR2 from the germline V gene are SGHTA and FQGNSA. The CDR3 spans 15 residues. The CDR3 nucleotides are TGTGCCAGCATCTGGGTGGCCGGGGGAAACACTGAAGCTTTCTTT. Amino acids: CASIWVAGGNTEAFF.

The chain has TRBV11-3 and TRBJ2-2, with a weak D call TRBD2 (6 bases). Between the trimmed V and J ends, which lost 8 bases and 5 bases, there was a span of 15 bases. CDR3 length equals 14 residues. Germline CDR1 is SGHNT and CDR2 is YENEEA. The CDR3 DNA reads as TGTGCCAGCGCCTCCCTCGGGGGTACCGGGGAGCTGTTTTTT. It codes for CASASLGGTGELFF.

This chain uses TRBV7-9 with TRBJ2-5; 12 bases match TRBD2. The CDR3 spans 16 residues. V lost 5 bases and J lost 0; bases outside the gene matches: 4. Germline-derived CDR1 and CDR2 are SEHNR and FQNEAQ (reference sequence). In DNA, the CDR3 is TGTGCCAGCAGCATGCGGACTAGCGGGGACCAAGAGACCCAGTACTTC. It translates to CASSMRTSGDQETQYF.

The chain combines TRBV6-5 with TRBJ2-3; the match to TRBD1 covers 7 bases. V lost 5 bases and J lost 4; bases outside the gene matches: 6. The germline V gene encodes CDR1 MNHEY and CDR2 SVGAGI. This CDR3 comprises 14 residues. The chain's CDR3 is CASSRQGWSDTQYF. CDR3 in DNA: TGTGCCAGCAGTAGACAGGGTTGGTCAGATACGCAGTATTTT.

The chain joins TRBV4-2 to TRBJ1-2; TRBD1 matches at 8 bases. Germline V CDR1 and CDR2: LGHNA, YNFKEQ. With V trimmed by 0 bases and J by 4 bases, 1 base remained unmatched. The CDR3 extends over 14 amino acids. CDR3 region: CASSQEQGGYGYTF. CDR3 nucleotides: TGTGCCAGCAGCCAAGAACAGGGGGGCTATGGCTACACCTTC.

This clone was recorded a few times. J is TRBJ2-7 and V is TRBV27; 7 bases fit TRBD2. CDR3 length: 13 residues. Trimming at V came to 5 bases and at J to 2 bases, leaving 3 bases not matched to a gene. Germline V gene sequence: CDR1 MNHEY, CDR2 SMNVEV (reference sequence). The CDR3 DNA reads TGTGCCAGCAGTAGCGCGGGGGCCTACGAGCAGTACTTC. This codes for CASSSAGAYEQYF.

The chain couples TRBV13 to TRBJ1-2; no clear D gene. Germline V gene data show CDR1 as PRHDT and CDR2 as FYEKMQ (reference sequence). Trimming took off 1 base at V and 6 bases at J, with 9 bases between the two ends. The CDR3 contains 13 residues. The CDR3 spells CASSLERRDGYTF. Here the CDR3 DNA reads TGTGCCAGCAGCTTAGAGAGGAGGGATGGCTACACCTTC.

The J gene is TRBJ2-2, the V gene TRBV19; TRBD1 matches at 8 bases. Germline values: CDR1 LNHDA, CDR2 SQIVND (reference sequence). The CDR3 sequence is 16 residues long. V lost 3 bases and J lost 6; bases outside the gene matches: 9. The CDR3 nucleotides are TGTGCCAGTAGTATCCCCCGCCAGGGGGCATCCGGGGAGCTGTTTTTT. Translated, it gives CASSIPRQGASGELFF. The full variable domain, rest sourced from reference TRBV19 and TRBJ2-2, is DGGITQSPKYLFRKEGQNVTLSCEQNLNHDAMYWYRQDPGQGLRLIYYSQIVNDFQKGDIAEGYSVSREKKESFPLTVTSAQKNPTAFYLCASSIPRQGASGELFFGEGSRLTVL.